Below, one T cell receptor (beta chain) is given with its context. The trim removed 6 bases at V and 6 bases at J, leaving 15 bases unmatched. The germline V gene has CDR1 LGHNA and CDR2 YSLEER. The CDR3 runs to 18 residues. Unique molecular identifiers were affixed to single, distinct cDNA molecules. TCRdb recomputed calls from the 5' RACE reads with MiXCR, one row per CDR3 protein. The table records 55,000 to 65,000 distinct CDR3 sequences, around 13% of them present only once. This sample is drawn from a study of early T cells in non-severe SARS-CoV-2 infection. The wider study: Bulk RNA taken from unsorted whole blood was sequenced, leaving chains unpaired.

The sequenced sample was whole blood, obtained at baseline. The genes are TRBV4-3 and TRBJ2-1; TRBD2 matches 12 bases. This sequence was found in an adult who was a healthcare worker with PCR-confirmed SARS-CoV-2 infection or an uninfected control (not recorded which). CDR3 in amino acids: CASRTGLAGTYKANEQFF. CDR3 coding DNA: TGCGCCAGCAGGACCGGACTAGCGGGGACATATAAAGCCAATGAGCAGTTCTTC.